Below are 7 T cell receptor beta chains sequenced from a single sample in a study of blood T cell repertoires in COVID-19. TCRdb keeps only in-frame clones here, not all; method: immunoSEQ multiplex PCR. The data contain about 130,000 clones, around four fifths of them singletons. The sample comprised peripheral blood. The receptors were gathered from a man aged 55 to 70 who had recovered from COVID-19.

This clone was counted between two and nine times. DNA for the CDR3: TGTGCCAGCAGCTTGGTTGAGGGTGAGAACACTGAAGCTTTCTTT. This translates into CASSLVEGENTEAFF. The V and J genes are TRBV7-9 and TRBJ1-1; D not certain. The CDR3 sequence is 15 residues long. Trimming shortened V by 3 bases and J by 1 base, and 12 bases separated the two germline ends. The germline CDR1 and CDR2 sequences are SEHNR and FQNEAQ (reference sequence). The complete variable domain, with remaining parts taken from reference TRBV7-9 and TRBJ1-1, reads DTGVSQNPRHKITKRGQNVTFRCDPISEHNRLYWYRQTLGQGPEFLTYFQNEAQLEKSRLLSDRFSAERPKGSFSTLEIQRTEQGDSAMYLCASSLVEGENTEAFFGQGTRLTVV.

V gene TRBV28 combines with J gene TRBJ2-1, with 7 bases aligning to TRBD2. V shed 7 bases, J shed 4 bases, and the junction held 10 bases outside the gene matches. This CDR3 spans 15 amino acids. CDR1 is MDHEN, CDR2 SYDVKM, per germline. The CDR3 sequence: CASTSRLAGYNEQFF. CDR3 sequence (DNA): TGTGCCAGCACCTCCCGACTAGCAGGTTACAATGAGCAGTTCTTC. Looking up the rest from reference TRBV28 and TRBJ2-1 gives the full variable domain: DVKVTQSSRYLVKRTGEKVFLECVQDMDHENMFWYRQDPGLGLRLIYFSYDVKMKEKGDIPEGYSVSREKKERFSLILESASTNQTSMYLCASTSRLAGYNEQFFGPGTRLTVL.

This chain uses TRBV4-3 with TRBJ2-3, with D perhaps matching TRBD2 (5 bases). Germline V CDR1 and CDR2: LGHNA, YSLEER. V dropped 1 base and J dropped 0 bases, with 17 bases sitting between them. The CDR3 totals 18 residues. DNA for the CDR3: TGCGCCAGCAGCCAAGGAGGGATAGGAGGTCCTAGCACAGATACGCAGTATTTT. It codes for CASSQGGIGGPSTDTQYF.

This clone was detected only once. The CDR3 loop is CASSNGTGRYGYTF. CDR3 bases: TGTGCCAGCAGTAACGGGACAGGGCGTTATGGCTACACCTTC. V usage is TRBV21-1 and J usage is TRBJ1-2; the table's D gene call, TRBD1, was not cross checked with the DNA. TRBV21-1 is noted as a pseudogene. The CDR3 loop spans 14 amino acids.

V usage is TRBV6-5 and J usage is TRBJ2-7; D is undetermined. The CDR3 totals 11 residues. V lost 7 bases and J 2 bases, leaving 6 bases between the germline ends. Germline assignment: CDR1 MNHEY and CDR2 SVGAGI. CDR3 in amino acids: CASNSAYEQYF. The DNA of the CDR3 is TGTGCCAGCAACAGTGCCTACGAGCAGTACTTC.

The chain couples TRBV5-5 to TRBJ1-6; D perhaps matches TRBD1 (5 bases). Germline V CDR1 and CDR2: SGHKS, YYEKEE (reference sequence). CDR3 length equals 17 residues. V was shortened by 1 base and J by 7 bases, with 18 bases between the two germline ends. The CDR3 DNA is TGTGCCAGCAGCTTGACGTTAAACAGGCAACTCAATTCACCCCTCCACTTT. This encodes CASSLTLNRQLNSPLHF.

This chain connects TRBV11-2 to TRBJ2-1; no definite D call. V shed 1 base and J shed 13 bases, with 11 bases lying between them. The CDR3 runs to 12 residues. Germline loops: CDR1 SGHAT, CDR2 FQNNGV. The CDR3 sequence: CASSLGTPVQFF. The DNA of the CDR3 is TGTGCCAGCAGCTTAGGTACGCCGGTCCAGTTCTTC.